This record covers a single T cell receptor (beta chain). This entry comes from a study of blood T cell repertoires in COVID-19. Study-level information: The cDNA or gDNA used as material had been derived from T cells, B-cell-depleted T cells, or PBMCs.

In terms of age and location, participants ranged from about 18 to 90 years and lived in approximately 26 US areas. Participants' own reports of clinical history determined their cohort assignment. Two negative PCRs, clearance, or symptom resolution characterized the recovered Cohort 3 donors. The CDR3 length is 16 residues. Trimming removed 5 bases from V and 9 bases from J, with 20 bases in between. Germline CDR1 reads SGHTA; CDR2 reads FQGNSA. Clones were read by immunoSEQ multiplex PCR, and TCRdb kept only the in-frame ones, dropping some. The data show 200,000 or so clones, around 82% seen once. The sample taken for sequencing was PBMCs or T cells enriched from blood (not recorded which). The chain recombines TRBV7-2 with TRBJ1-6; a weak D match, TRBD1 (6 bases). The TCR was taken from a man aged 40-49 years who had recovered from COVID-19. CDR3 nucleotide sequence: TGTGCCAGCAGCCAATACGTAGGCGGGGGGGCTTCACCCCTCCACTTT. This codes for CASSQYVGGGASPLHF.